This T cell receptor beta chain comes out of a study of identical twins. TCRdb recomputed calls from the 5' RACE reads with MiXCR, one row per CDR3 protein. Among around 680,000 distinct CDR3 sequences listed, more than 6.5% were seen once. This sample also belongs to another study, concerning yellow fever vaccine responses in identical twins.

The sequenced material came from PBMCs. This clonotype was sampled from a woman between 18 and 30 years old in good health.

The CDR3 bases are TGTGCCAGCAGTGTTTTCGGGGGGGGAAACAATGAGCAGTTCTTC. This encodes CASSVFGGGNNEQFF. The rearrangement joins TRBV2 to TRBJ2-1; 8 bases agree with TRBD2. The CDR3 extends over 15 amino acids. The V gene end was trimmed by 4 bases and the J gene end by 5 bases; junction bases not matched to a gene: 7. Germline CDR1 and CDR2: SNHLY and FYNNEI.